One sample yielded the 2 T cell receptor beta chains listed below, sequenced in a study of tumor-infiltrating lymphocytes in primary liver carcinoma. Co-extracting RNA and DNA was done with about 20-34 mg of unsorted bulk tissue as input. TCR beta cDNA was prepared out of roughly 520 ng total RNA by means of a constant-region primer. TCR beta libraries came from three nested multiplex PCR rounds using slightly modified ARM-PCR. Researchers ran the first two PCR rounds for roughly 11 cycles each with TRBV1-TRBV30 forward primers and a C-beta reverse primer. TCRdb reanalysed the multiplex PCR reads using MiXCR and keeps one entry per CDR3 protein. The repertoire includes fewer than 250,000 distinct CDR3 sequences, 85% of them detected once, and 15% to 20% sits in the top ten. Sequencing used tumor tissue from primary liver carcinoma. Receptor source: a man aged 40-49 years with primary liver carcinoma and hepatitis B virus infection.

Of note for this clonotype: A junction end diverges from the germline sequence, so it may reflect a read error. The chain carries TRBV11-1 and TRBJ2-1, with D tentatively TRBD1 or TRBD2 (5 bases each). The germline V gene has CDR1 SGHAT and CDR2 FQDESV (reference sequence). The CDR3 runs 15 residues. This CDR3 reads CASSFQGPLDNELFF. For the CDR3, the DNA is TGTGCCAGTAGCTTCCAGGGACCGCTGGACAATGAACTGTTCTTC.

In regard to this clonotype: One end of the junction is discordant with germline, which a read error may explain. This chain uses TRBV4-3 with TRBJ2-6; D may correspond to TRBD1 or TRBD2 (5 bases each). The CDR3 has 15 amino acids. Germline-derived CDR1 and CDR2 are LGHNA and YSLEER. CDR3 sequence: CASSKGTPGANVLTF. In DNA, the CDR3 is TGCGCCAGCAGCAAGGGGACGCCTGGGGCTAACGTCCTGACTTTC.